Listed here are 15 T cell receptor beta chains from one sample, sequenced in a study of blood T cell repertoires in COVID-19. Data came from immunoSEQ multiplex PCR; TCRdb stores just in-frame clones and leaves some out. The repertoire holds approximately 330,000 clones, with 85% to 90% as singletons. The material sequenced was PBMCs or T cells enriched from blood (not recorded which). The origin of the receptors is a woman in her 30s who had recovered from COVID-19.

The chain is built from TRBV29-1 and TRBJ2-1; D unresolved. CDR1 and CDR2 from the germline V gene are SQVTM and ANQGSEA. The CDR3 length is 14 residues. Trimming pared 2 bases from V and 5 bases from J, leaving 13 bases between. The CDR3 protein is CSVEMPPVDNEQFF. The CDR3 DNA follows: TGCAGCGTTGAAATGCCCCCGGTCGACAATGAGCAGTTCTTC.

This clone is deemed medium-sized. The rearrangement links TRBV7-2 to TRBJ2-7; D remains ambiguous. The V end lost 4 bases, the J end lost 2 bases, and 12 bases lay between the germline ends. Germline V gives CDR1 SGHTA, CDR2 FQGNSA. The CDR3 is made up of 14 amino acids. The chain's CDR3 is CASSSYGSTYEQYF. In DNA form, the CDR3 reads TGTGCCAGCAGCTCTTATGGTAGTACCTACGAGCAGTACTTC.

V usage is TRBV6-2 or TRBV6-3 and J usage is TRBJ2-2; D is uncertain. The length of the CDR3 is 14 residues. Germline V gene sequence: CDR1 MNHEY, CDR2 SVGEGT. With 5 bases removed from V and 1 base from J, the gap between germline ends came to 8 bases. The CDR3 spells CASSRAENTGELFF. The CDR3 region has the DNA TGTGCCAGCAGTCGAGCCGAGAACACCGGGGAGCTGTTTTTT.

The rearrangement links TRBV30 to TRBJ2-3, with 9 bases that match TRBD1. This CDR3 region has 14 residues. The trim removed 4 bases at V and 6 bases at J, leaving 8 bases unmatched. Germline loops: CDR1 GTSNPN, CDR2 SVGIG (reference sequence). CDR3 nucleotides: TGTGCCTGGAATACAGGGGGCGCCCCGGATACGCAGTATTTT. Amino acids: CAWNTGGAPDTQYF. Full variable domain (remainder filled in from reference TRBV30 and TRBJ2-3): SQTIHQWPATLVQPVGSPLSLECTVEGTSNPNLYWYRQAAGRGLQLLFYSVGIGQISSEVPQNLSASRPQDRQFILSSKKLLLSDSGFYLCAWNTGGAPDTQYFGPGTRLTVL.

The chain couples TRBV4-1 to TRBJ1-2, with D uncertain. The germline gives CDR1 MGHRA, CDR2 YSYEKL. This CDR3 contains 15 residues. The germline V and J ends were trimmed by 0 bases and 4 bases, with 12 bases remaining between them. CDR3 DNA sequence: TGCGCCAGCAGCCAAGATCTCCTGCGGGGCTATGGCTACACCTTC. As protein: CASSQDLLRGYGYTF.

The count of this clone is one. The genes are TRBV28 and TRBJ2-5, with D maybe TRBD1 (5 bases). The CDR3 length is 14 residues. V was pared by 2 bases and J by 2 bases, with 9 bases between. In germline, CDR1 is MDHEN, CDR2 SYDVKM. DNA for the CDR3: TGTGCCAGCAGTTTAAGTTCAGGGCAAGAGACCCAGTACTTC. It yields the protein CASSLSSGQETQYF.

This chain links TRBV2 with TRBJ1-5, with a weak D call TRBD1 (5 bases). Between the trimmed V and J ends, which lost 7 bases and 4 bases, there was a span of 17 bases. This CDR3 spans 15 amino acids. Germline V gene lookup returns CDR1 SNHLY and CDR2 FYNNEI. The CDR3 DNA reads as TGTGCCAGCACCGACCTCAGGGTACCTAATCAGCCCCAGCATTTT. Its translation is CASTDLRVPNQPQHF.

This clone was recorded only once. The V and J genes are TRBV21-1 and TRBJ1-3; TRBD1 was called by the table and not checked on the DNA. TRBV21-1 is given as a pseudogene. CDR3 length: 18 amino acids. The CDR3 protein is CASSKGKKTGTSGNTIYF. DNA of the CDR3: TGTGCCAGCAGCAAGGGCAAAAAGACAGGCACCTCTGGAAACACCATATATTTT.

The genes are TRBV6-1 and TRBJ1-5; no definite D call. The CDR3 is 14 residues long. Deletions cut 3 bases from V and 10 bases from J, with 16 bases between. Germline CDR1 reads MNHNS; CDR2 reads SASEGT. CDR3 DNA sequence: TGTGCCAGCAGTGACCCCTTCCCCCCCCGTCCCCAGCATTTT. This gives the protein CASSDPFPPRPQHF.

J is TRBJ2-3 and V is TRBV5-1, with D possibly TRBD1 on 5 matching bases. The V end lost 2 bases, the J end lost 1 base, and 11 bases lay between the germline ends. The CDR3 length is 15 residues. The germline gives CDR1 SGHRS, CDR2 YFSETQ. CDR3 in DNA: TGCGCCAGCAGCTTATGGGGCCAACGCACAGATACGCAGTATTTT. The encoded protein is CASSLWGQRTDTQYF.

The chain couples TRBV7-9 to TRBJ2-1; 11 nucleotides line up with TRBD1. V lost 5 bases to trimming and J lost 6 bases; unmatched junction nucleotides: 6. Germline CDR1 is SEHNR and CDR2 is FQNEAQ (reference sequence). The CDR3 consists of 15 residues. In nucleotides, the CDR3 is TGTGCCAGCAGCCTAACCGGGACAGGGGGCAATGAGCAGTTCTTC. Translated: CASSLTGTGGNEQFF.

This CDR3 reads CASSQVSGSSYNEQFF. The CDR3 DNA follows: TGTGCCAGCAGCCAAGTAAGCGGGAGCTCCTACAATGAGCAGTTCTTC. V gene TRBV3-1 (or the pseudogene TRBV3-2) combines with J gene TRBJ2-1, with 8 bases matching TRBD2. Germline V gene lookup returns CDR1 LGHDT and CDR2 YNNKEL (reference sequence). The length of the CDR3 is 16 residues. The ends lost 1 base at V and 0 bases at J; junction bases unmatched: 2.

This clone was observed once. The V gene is TRBV4-1, the J gene TRBJ2-7; D is uncertain. The germline CDR1 and CDR2 sequences are MGHRA and YSYEKL. The CDR3 contains 12 residues. V lost 0 bases and J lost 6, with 6 bases in between. CDR3 nucleotides: TGCGCCAGCAGCCAAGACTCCCCCGAGCAGTACTTC. It yields the protein CASSQDSPEQYF.

The chain links TRBV7-9 to TRBJ2-7; TRBD2 matches at 13 bases. The V gene's germline CDR1 is SEHNR and CDR2 FQNEAQ (reference sequence). The CDR3 is 17 amino acids. V lost 4 bases, J lost 5 bases, and 11 bases stayed unmatched. The CDR3 is CASSSTPGTSGAHEQYF. CDR3 in DNA: TGTGCCAGCAGCTCAACTCCCGGGACTAGCGGGGCCCACGAGCAGTACTTC.

The chain has TRBV11-2 and TRBJ2-1; a weak D match, TRBD2 (6 bases). The CDR3 spans 15 residues. V gave up 2 bases and J gave up 6 bases, with 14 bases separating them. Germline V gene lookup returns CDR1 SGHAT and CDR2 FQNNGV. The CDR3 loop is CASSLMEGPFNEQFF. CDR3 in DNA: TGTGCCAGCAGCTTAATGGAGGGGCCGTTCAATGAGCAGTTCTTC.